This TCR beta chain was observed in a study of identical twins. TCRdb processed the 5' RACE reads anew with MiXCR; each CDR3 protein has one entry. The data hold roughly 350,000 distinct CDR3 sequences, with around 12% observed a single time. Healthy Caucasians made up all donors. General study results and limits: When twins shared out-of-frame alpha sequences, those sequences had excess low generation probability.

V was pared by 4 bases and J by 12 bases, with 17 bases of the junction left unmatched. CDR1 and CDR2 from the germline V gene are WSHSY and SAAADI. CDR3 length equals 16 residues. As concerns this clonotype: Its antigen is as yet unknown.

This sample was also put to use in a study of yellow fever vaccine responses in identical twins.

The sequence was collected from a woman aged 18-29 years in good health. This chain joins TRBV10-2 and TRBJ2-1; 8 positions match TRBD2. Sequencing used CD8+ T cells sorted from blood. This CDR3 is CASSAGGGDIHEGQFF. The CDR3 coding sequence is TGCGCCAGCAGTGCCGGGGGGGGGGACATACATGAAGGGCAGTTCTTC.